Detailed here is one T cell receptor (beta chain). This entry belongs to a study of control samples from healthy donors and cancer patients. Here immunoSEQ multiplex PCR was the method, and the copy in TCRdb shows in-frame clones only, minus some. Of some 90,000 clones in the sample, 85% to 90% were seen once. V lost 0 bases to trimming and J lost 4 bases, with 22 bases between them. Germline assignment: CDR1 SGHTA and CDR2 FQGNSA. The CDR3 length is 19 residues. V usage is TRBV7-2 and J usage is TRBJ2-1, with D perhaps TRBD2 (6 bases). Sequencing used blood. The sequence derives from a woman aged 50 to 60 in good health. CDR3: CASSLANRGVLAGYNEQFF. The CDR3 nucleotides read TGTGCCAGCAGCTTAGCAAATAGAGGTGTACTAGCAGGGTACAATGAGCAGTTCTTC.